This record covers a single T cell receptor (beta chain). Repertoires were generated with immunoSEQ multiplex PCR, while TCRdb's copy carries only in-frame clones and drops some. The sample includes roughly 39,000 clones, 92% of them seen just once. With 4 bases removed from V and 6 bases from J, the gap between germline ends came to 12 bases. Germline-derived CDR1 and CDR2 are LNHDA and SQIVND (reference sequence). This CDR3 contains 14 residues. The record originates from a study of T cell changes during pregnancy in multiple sclerosis. The material was CD4+ T cells from peripheral blood mononuclear cells, obtained before pregnancy. The V call is TRBV19, the J call TRBJ1-4, with D possibly TRBD1 on 6 matching bases. The sequence came from a female donor with multiple sclerosis, enrolled in a pregnancy study. CDR3 sequence: CASSTRTVDEKLFF. CDR3 nucleotides: TGTGCCAGTAGTACGAGGACAGTGGATGAAAAACTGTTTTTT.